Sequencing of this T cell receptor (beta chain) was carried out in a study of patients and donors after allogeneic stem cell transplantation. TCRdb processed the RT-PCR reads anew with MiXCR; each CDR3 protein has one entry. The data show approximately 210,000 distinct CDR3 sequences, about 40% seen once. Trimming took 3 bases from V and 2 from J, leaving 14 bases between them. CDR1 MGHRA and CDR2 YSYEKL come from the germline V gene. The length of the CDR3 is 15 residues. This clonotype was obtained from a human donor who was either an allogeneic HSCT recipient or a stem cell or donor lymphocyte infusion donor (not recorded which). It is not recorded whose cells these are; they may come from a transplant donor. Material for sequencing was blood, either unsorted or a sorted T cell fraction (not recorded which). The V call is TRBV4-1, the J call TRBJ2-7; D might be TRBD2 (5 bases). CDR3 in amino acids: CASSHLAGGAYEQYF. The DNA of the CDR3 is TGCGCCAGCAGCCACCTGGCGGGTGGCGCCTACGAGCAGTACTTC.